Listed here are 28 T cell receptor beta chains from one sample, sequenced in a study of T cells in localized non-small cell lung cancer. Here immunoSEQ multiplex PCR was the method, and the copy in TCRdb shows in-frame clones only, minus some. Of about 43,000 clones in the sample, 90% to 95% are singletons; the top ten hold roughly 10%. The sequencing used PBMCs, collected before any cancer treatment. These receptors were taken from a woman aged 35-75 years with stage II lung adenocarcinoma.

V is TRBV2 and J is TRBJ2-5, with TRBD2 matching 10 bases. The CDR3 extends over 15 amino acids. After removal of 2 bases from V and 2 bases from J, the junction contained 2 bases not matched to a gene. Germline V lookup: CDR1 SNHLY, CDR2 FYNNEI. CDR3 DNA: TGTGCCAGCAGTGAACTACTAGCGGGGCAAGAGACCCAGTACTTC. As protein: CASSELLAGQETQYF.

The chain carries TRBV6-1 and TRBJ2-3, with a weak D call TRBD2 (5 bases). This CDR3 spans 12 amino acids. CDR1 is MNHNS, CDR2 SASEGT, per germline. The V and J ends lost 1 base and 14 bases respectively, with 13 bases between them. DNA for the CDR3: TGTGCCAGCAGTGAAGGTGGGCTAGCAGGGTATTTT. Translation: CASSEGGLAGYF.

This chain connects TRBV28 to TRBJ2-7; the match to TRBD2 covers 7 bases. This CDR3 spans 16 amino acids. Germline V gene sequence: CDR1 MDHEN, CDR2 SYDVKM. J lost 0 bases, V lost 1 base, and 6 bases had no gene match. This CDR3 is CASSLLSLAASYEQYF. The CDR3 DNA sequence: TGTGCCAGCAGTTTATTGTCCCTAGCGGCCTCCTACGAGCAGTACTTC. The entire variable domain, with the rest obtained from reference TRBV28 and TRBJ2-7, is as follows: DVKVTQSSRYLVKRTGEKVFLECVQDMDHENMFWYRQDPGLGLRLIYFSYDVKMKEKGDIPEGYSVSREKKERFSLILESASTNQTSMYLCASSLLSLAASYEQYFGPGTRLTVT.

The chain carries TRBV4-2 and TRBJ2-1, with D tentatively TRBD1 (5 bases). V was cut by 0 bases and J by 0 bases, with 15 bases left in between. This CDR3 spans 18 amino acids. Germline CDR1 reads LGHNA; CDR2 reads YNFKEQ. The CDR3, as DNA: TGTGCCAGCAGCCAAGAGAGATTCAGGGCGAGCTCCTACAATGAGCAGTTCTTC. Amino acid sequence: CASSQERFRASSYNEQFF.

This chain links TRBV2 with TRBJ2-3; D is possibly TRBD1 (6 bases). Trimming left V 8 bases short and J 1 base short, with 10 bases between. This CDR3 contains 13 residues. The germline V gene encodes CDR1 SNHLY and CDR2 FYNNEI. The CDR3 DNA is TGTGCCAGCTGGCCAGGGGGCACAGATACGCAGTATTTT. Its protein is CASWPGGTDTQYF.

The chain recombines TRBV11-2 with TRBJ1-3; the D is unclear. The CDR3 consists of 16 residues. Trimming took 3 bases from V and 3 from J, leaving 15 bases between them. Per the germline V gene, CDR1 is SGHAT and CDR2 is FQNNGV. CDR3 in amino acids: CASSLGRRGGGNTIYF. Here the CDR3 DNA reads TGTGCCAGCAGCTTGGGTCGCAGAGGAGGTGGAAACACCATATATTTT.

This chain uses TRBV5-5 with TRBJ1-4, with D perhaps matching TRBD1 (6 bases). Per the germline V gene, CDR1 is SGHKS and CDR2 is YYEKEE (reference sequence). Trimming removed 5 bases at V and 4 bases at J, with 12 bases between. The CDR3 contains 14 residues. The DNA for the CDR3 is TGTGCCAGCAGTCGACAGGATCTTAATGAAAAACTGTTTTTT. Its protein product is CASSRQDLNEKLFF.

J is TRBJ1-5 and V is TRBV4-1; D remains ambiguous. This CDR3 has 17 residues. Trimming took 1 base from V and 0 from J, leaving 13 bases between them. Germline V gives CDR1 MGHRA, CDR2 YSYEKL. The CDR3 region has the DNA TGCGCCAGCAGCCAAGTATGGGGAGGGAATAGCAATCAGCCCCAGCATTTT. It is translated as CASSQVWGGNSNQPQHF.

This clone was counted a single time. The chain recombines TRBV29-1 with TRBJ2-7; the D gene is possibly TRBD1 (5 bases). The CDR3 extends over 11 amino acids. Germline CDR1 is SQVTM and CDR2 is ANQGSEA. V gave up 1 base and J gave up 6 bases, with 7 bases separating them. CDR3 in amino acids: CSVEGGGEQYF. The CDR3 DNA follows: TGCAGCGTTGAAGGGGGCGGCGAGCAGTACTTC.

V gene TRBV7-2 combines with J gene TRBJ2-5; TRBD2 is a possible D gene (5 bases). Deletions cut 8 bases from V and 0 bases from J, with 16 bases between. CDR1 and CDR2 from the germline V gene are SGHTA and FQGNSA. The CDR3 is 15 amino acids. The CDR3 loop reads CASRPSPGDQETQYF. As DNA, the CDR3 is TGTGCCAGCCGCCCCTCTCCCGGGGACCAAGAGACCCAGTACTTC.

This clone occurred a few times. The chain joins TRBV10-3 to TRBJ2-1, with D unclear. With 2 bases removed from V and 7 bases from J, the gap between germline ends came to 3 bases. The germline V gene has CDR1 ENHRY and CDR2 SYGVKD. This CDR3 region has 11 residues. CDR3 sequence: CAISEGNEQFF. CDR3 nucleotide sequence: TGTGCCATCAGTGAGGGAAATGAGCAGTTCTTC.

The CDR3 sequence: CASSPGLAGLDEQFF. CDR3 sequence (DNA): TGTGCCAGTAGTCCAGGACTAGCGGGGCTGGATGAGCAGTTCTTC. This rearrangement joins TRBV19 to TRBJ2-1, with 12 bases fitting TRBD2. Germline V gene data show CDR1 as LNHDA and CDR2 as SQIVND (reference sequence). The CDR3 consists of 15 residues. The V segment lost 5 bases and the J segment 8 bases; nucleotides outside the gene matches: 7.

Here the CDR3 DNA reads TGTGCCAGCAGTGGTTACCTGGGGGAGTTCGATGAGCAGTTCTTC. It is translated as CASSGYLGEFDEQFF. This chain connects TRBV27 to TRBJ2-1; TRBD1 or TRBD2 may be the D gene (5 bases each). V gave up 5 bases and J gave up 8 bases, with 19 bases separating them. The CDR3 length is 15 residues. Germline V gene sequence: CDR1 MNHEY, CDR2 SMNVEV (reference sequence).

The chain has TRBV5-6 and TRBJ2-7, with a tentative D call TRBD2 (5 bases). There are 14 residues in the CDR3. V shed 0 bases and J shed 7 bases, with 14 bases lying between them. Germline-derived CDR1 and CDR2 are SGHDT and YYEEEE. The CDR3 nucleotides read TGTGCCAGCAGCTTGGCCCAGCCCCCGGGGGAGCAGTACTTC. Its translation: CASSLAQPPGEQYF.

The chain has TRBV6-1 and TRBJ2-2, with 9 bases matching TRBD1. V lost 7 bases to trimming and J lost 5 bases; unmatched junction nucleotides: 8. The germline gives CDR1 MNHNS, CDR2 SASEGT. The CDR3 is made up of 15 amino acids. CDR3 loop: CASNKGTGSTGELFF. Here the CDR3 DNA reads TGTGCCAGCAACAAAGGGACAGGGAGTACCGGGGAGCTGTTTTTT.

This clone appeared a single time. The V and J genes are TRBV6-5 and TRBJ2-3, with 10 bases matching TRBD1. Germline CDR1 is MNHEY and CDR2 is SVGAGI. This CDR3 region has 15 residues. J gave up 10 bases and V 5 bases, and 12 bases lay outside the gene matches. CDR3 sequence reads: CASSRSGQGMSAQYF. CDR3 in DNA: TGTGCCAGCAGTCGCTCGGGACAGGGGATGTCGGCGCAGTATTTT.

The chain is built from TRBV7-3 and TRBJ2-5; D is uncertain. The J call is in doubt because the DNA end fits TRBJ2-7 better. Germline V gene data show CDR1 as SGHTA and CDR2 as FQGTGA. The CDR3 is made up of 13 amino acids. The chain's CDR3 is CASSLNGQSEQYF. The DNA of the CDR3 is TGTGCCAGCAGCTTAAATGGTCAGAGCGAGCAGTACTTC.

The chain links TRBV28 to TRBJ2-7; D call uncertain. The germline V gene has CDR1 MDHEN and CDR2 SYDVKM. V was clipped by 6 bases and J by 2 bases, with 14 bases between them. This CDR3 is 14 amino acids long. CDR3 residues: CASSPSVGPYEQYF. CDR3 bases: TGTGCCAGCAGCCCCTCGGTCGGGCCCTACGAGCAGTACTTC. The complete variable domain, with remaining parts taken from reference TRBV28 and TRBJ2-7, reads DVKVTQSSRYLVKRTGEKVFLECVQDMDHENMFWYRQDPGLGLRLIYFSYDVKMKEKGDIPEGYSVSREKKERFSLILESASTNQTSMYLCASSPSVGPYEQYFGPGTRLTVT.

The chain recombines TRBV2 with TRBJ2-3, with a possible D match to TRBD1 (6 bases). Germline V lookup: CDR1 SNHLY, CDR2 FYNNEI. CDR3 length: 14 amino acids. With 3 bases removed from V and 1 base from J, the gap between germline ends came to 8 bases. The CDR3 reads CASSENRGTDTQYF. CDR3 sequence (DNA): TGTGCCAGCAGTGAGAACAGGGGCACAGATACGCAGTATTTT.

The CDR3 reads CASSGQGLDTEAFF. CDR3 coding DNA: TGTGCCAGCAGTGGTCAGGGGTTGGACACTGAAGCTTTCTTT. The chain uses TRBV2 and TRBJ1-1, with a possible D match to TRBD1 (6 bases). Trimming pared 4 bases from V and 3 bases from J, leaving 12 bases between. This CDR3 region has 14 residues. Germline V gives CDR1 SNHLY, CDR2 FYNNEI.

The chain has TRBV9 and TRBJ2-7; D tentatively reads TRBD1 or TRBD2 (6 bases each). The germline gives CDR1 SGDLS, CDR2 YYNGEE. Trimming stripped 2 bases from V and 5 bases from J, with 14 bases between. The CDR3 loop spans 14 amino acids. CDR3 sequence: CASSVSGAGHEQYF. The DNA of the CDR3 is TGTGCCAGCAGCGTCTCGGGGGCTGGGCACGAGCAGTACTTC.

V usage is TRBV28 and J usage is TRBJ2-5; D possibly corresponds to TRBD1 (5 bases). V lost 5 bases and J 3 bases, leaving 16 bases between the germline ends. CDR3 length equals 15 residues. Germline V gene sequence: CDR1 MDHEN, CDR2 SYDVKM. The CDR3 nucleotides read TGTGCCAGCAGTAATATAAGGGGTTCTAAAGAGACCCAGTACTTC. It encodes CASSNIRGSKETQYF. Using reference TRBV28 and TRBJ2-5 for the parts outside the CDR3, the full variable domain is DVKVTQSSRYLVKRTGEKVFLECVQDMDHENMFWYRQDPGLGLRLIYFSYDVKMKEKGDIPEGYSVSREKKERFSLILESASTNQTSMYLCASSNIRGSKETQYFGPGTRLLVL.

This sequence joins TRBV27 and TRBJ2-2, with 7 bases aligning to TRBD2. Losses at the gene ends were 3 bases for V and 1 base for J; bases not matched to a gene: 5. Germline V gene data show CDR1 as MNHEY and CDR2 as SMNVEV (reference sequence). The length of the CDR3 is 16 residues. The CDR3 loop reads CASSFPGRENTGELFF. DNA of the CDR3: TGTGCCAGCAGTTTCCCTGGGAGGGAGAACACCGGGGAGCTGTTTTTT.

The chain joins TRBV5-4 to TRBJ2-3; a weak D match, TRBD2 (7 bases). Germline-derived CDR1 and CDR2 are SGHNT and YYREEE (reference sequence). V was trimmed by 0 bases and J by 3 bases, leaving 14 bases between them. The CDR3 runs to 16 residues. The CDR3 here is CASSLVGGRRTDTQYF. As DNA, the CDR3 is TGTGCCAGCAGCTTGGTGGGGGGGCGGAGGACAGATACGCAGTATTTT.

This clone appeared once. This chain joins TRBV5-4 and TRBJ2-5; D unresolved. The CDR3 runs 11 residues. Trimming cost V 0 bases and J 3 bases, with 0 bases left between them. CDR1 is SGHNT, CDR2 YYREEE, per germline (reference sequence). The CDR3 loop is CASSLEETQYF. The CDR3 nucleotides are TGTGCCAGCAGCTTGGAAGAGACCCAGTACTTC.

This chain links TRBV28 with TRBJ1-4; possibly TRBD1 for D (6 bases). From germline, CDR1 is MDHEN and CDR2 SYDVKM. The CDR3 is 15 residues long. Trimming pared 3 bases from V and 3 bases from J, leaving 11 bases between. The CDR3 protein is CASSFGGPPNEKLFF. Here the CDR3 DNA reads TGTGCCAGCAGTTTCGGGGGGCCACCTAATGAAAAACTGTTTTTT.

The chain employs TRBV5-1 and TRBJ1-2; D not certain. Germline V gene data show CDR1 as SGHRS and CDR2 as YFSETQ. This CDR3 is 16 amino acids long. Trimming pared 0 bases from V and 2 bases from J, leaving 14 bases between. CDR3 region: CASSLDTHLTNYGYTF. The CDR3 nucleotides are TGCGCCAGCAGCTTGGATACGCACCTTACCAACTATGGCTACACCTTC. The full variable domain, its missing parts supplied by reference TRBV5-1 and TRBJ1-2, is KAGVTQTPRYLIKTRGQQVTLSCSPISGHRSVSWYQQTPGQGLQFLFEYFSETQRNKGNFPGRFSGRQFSNSRSEMNVSTLELGDSALYLCASSLDTHLTNYGYTFGSGTRLTVV.

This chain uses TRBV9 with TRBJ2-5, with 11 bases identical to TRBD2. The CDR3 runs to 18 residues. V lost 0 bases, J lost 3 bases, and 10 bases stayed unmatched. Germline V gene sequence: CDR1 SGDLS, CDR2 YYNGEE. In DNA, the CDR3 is TGTGCCAGCAGCGTAGGACTAGCGGGGCGGTCGCGGGAAGAGACCCAGTACTTC. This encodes CASSVGLAGRSREETQYF.